Presented here are 18 T cell receptor beta chains from one specimen sequenced in a study of control samples from healthy donors and cancer patients. Produced via immunoSEQ multiplex PCR; TCRdb's table is partial and in-frame only. Seen here are approximately 100,000 clones, roughly 86% observed once, and the top ten hold roughly 21%. Sequencing was performed on blood. Receptors were obtained from a man younger than 40 in good health.

This chain links TRBV18 with TRBJ2-7; D is unclear. Trimming removed 6 bases at V and 6 bases at J, with 18 bases between. This CDR3 is 14 amino acids long. Germline-derived CDR1 and CDR2 are KGHSH and LQKENI. This CDR3 is CASSLPAGSPEQYF. DNA of the CDR3: TGTGCCAGCTCCTTACCGGCAGGAAGTCCCGAGCAGTACTTC.

This chain uses TRBV5-1 with TRBJ1-4, with 10 bases identical to TRBD1. This CDR3 spans 14 amino acids. The germline gives CDR1 SGHRS, CDR2 YFSETQ. Trimming removed 4 bases from V and 7 bases from J; junction bases left unmatched: 4. CDR3 region: CASSGQGVGEKLFF. The CDR3, as DNA: TGCGCCAGCAGCGGACAGGGGGTCGGTGAAAAACTGTTTTTT.

The CDR3 reads CASSLLGNDRDGEKLFF. The CDR3, as DNA: TGTGCCAGCAGCTTGCTGGGTAATGACAGGGACGGTGAAAAACTGTTTTTT. The rearrangement joins TRBV5-6 to TRBJ1-4, with 7 bases identical to TRBD1. This CDR3 is built from 17 residues. J lost 7 bases, V lost 1 base, and 13 bases had no gene match. The germline gives CDR1 SGHDT, CDR2 YYEEEE.

The chain couples TRBV30 to TRBJ2-3; 7 bases agree with TRBD2. The CDR3 runs to 13 residues. The germline gives CDR1 GTSNPN, CDR2 SVGIG (reference sequence). CDR3 loop: CARTRGGTDTQYF. CDR3 bases: TGTGCTCGGACACGGGGGGGCACAGATACGCAGTATTTT.

This chain joins TRBV7-9 and TRBJ2-7; 8 positions agree with TRBD2. V dropped 8 bases and J dropped 5; count of bases not matched to a gene: 8. The CDR3 spans 13 residues. From germline, CDR1 is SEHNR and CDR2 FQNEAQ (reference sequence). The CDR3 DNA reads TGTGCCAGCCCCAGCGGGGGCCCCCACGAGCAGTACGTC. It encodes CASPSGGPHEQYV.

V is TRBV11-2 and J is TRBJ2-1; TRBD1 aligns across 10 bases. Germline CDR1 SGHAT, CDR2 FQNNGV. This CDR3 spans 16 amino acids. J lost 1 base, V lost 5 bases, and 5 bases had no gene match. CDR3 DNA sequence: TGTGCCAGCAGCCCACGGGACAGGGGATCCTACAATGAGCAGTTCTTC. As protein: CASSPRDRGSYNEQFF.

V and J are TRBV18 and TRBJ1-1, with a tentative D call TRBD1 (6 bases). Germline CDR1 KGHSH, CDR2 LQKENI. Trimming shortened V by 5 bases and J by 5 bases, and 30 bases separated the two germline ends. The CDR3 extends over 19 amino acids. This chain's CDR3 is CASSVNRAGVGRGGTEAFF. The CDR3 bases are TGTGCCAGCTCAGTTAACCGGGCAGGGGTAGGGCGAGGAGGAACTGAAGCTTTCTTT.

Regarding this clone: A junction boundary mismatches the germline segment, possibly from a read error. This rearrangement joins TRBV27 to TRBJ1-3; TRBD1 aligns across 8 bases. CDR1 MNHEY and CDR2 SMNVEV come from the germline V gene (reference sequence). This CDR3 region has 15 residues. CDR3 sequence: CASSPQGAVGSTIYF. CDR3 DNA sequence: TGTGCCAGCAGTCCTCAGGGGGCGGTTGGAAGCACCATATATTTT.

The chain has TRBV27 and TRBJ2-3, with a possible D match to TRBD1 (5 bases). Trimming took off 4 bases at V and 4 bases at J, with 15 bases between the two ends. CDR3 size: 15 residues. CDR1 is MNHEY and CDR2 is SMNVEV in the germline V gene (reference sequence). As DNA, the CDR3 is TGTGCCAGCAGTTGGGCGGCAGGGAATTCAGATACGCAGTATTTT. Its translation is CASSWAAGNSDTQYF.

This clone was counted a single time. The V call is TRBV5-5, the J call TRBJ1-4, with D maybe TRBD1 (5 bases). Between the trimmed V and J ends, which lost 3 bases and 8 bases, there was a span of 8 bases. In germline, CDR1 is SGHKS, CDR2 YYEKEE (reference sequence). This CDR3 region has 12 residues. The CDR3 loop reads CASSSWGEKLFF. DNA of the CDR3: TGTGCCAGCAGCTCGTGGGGGGAAAAACTGTTTTTT.

With respect to this clone: The junction departs from germline at one end; a sequencing error may be responsible. The chain has TRBV20-1 and TRBJ1-2, with D unclear. The length of the CDR3 is 10 residues. Germline CDR1 DFQATT, CDR2 SNEGSKA (reference sequence). The DNA for the CDR3 is TGCAGTGCTAGATATGGCGCCAGCTCCTTC. Protein: CSARYGASSF.

The chain carries TRBV5-8 and TRBJ2-3, with TRBD1 identical over 7 bases. The CDR3 loop spans 14 amino acids. J gave up 5 bases and V 5 bases, and 8 bases lay outside the gene matches. Germline V CDR1 and CDR2: SGHTS, YDEGEE. CDR3 in amino acids: CASSSGTAVDTQYF. The CDR3 region has the DNA TGTGCCAGCAGTTCCGGGACAGCGGTAGATACGCAGTATTTT.

The chain links TRBV5-4 to TRBJ1-2; maybe TRBD1 (6 bases). This CDR3 is 18 amino acids long. Germline V CDR1 and CDR2: SGHNT, YYREEE (reference sequence). Trimming took 0 bases from V and 0 from J, leaving 18 bases between them. The CDR3 sequence: CASSLGQGNTLANYGYTF. The CDR3 DNA reads as TGTGCCAGCAGCTTGGGGCAGGGGAACACCTTAGCTAACTATGGCTACACCTTC.

The rearrangement uses TRBV19 and TRBJ1-3; D unresolved. V lost 2 bases and J 0 bases, leaving 8 bases between the germline ends. In germline, CDR1 is LNHDA, CDR2 SQIVND (reference sequence). The CDR3 has 15 amino acids. The CDR3 loop reads CASSIMSGSGNTIYF. The DNA of the CDR3 is TGTGCCAGTAGTATAATGTCCGGCTCTGGAAACACCATATATTTT.

This rearrangement joins TRBV18 to TRBJ2-6; TRBD1 aligns across 7 bases. V shed 1 base, J shed 0 bases, and the junction held 9 bases outside the gene matches. Germline V CDR1 and CDR2: KGHSH, LQKENI. This CDR3 is built from 19 residues. CDR3 bases: TGTGCCAGCTCACCACTTGCCCAGGGGGTCCACTCTGGGGCCAACGTCCTGACTTTC. This translates into CASSPLAQGVHSGANVLTF.

The chain couples TRBV11-2 to TRBJ2-5; a possible D gene is TRBD2 (7 bases). Germline V CDR1 and CDR2: SGHAT, FQNNGV. Trimming cost V 4 bases and J 3 bases, with 15 bases left between them. This CDR3 region has 15 residues. The CDR3 nucleotides read TGTGCCAGCAGCTCCTTGGGGGGGGCGAAAGAGACCCAGTACTTC. Protein sequence: CASSSLGGAKETQYF.

This chain links TRBV4-1 with TRBJ1-5; 7 nucleotides agree with TRBD1. Trimming took 4 bases from V and 0 from J; bases not matched to a gene: 6. CDR3 length: 16 residues. Germline V gives CDR1 MGHRA, CDR2 YSYEKL. CDR3 amino acids: CASSRERQGSNQPQHF. The CDR3 DNA sequence: TGCGCCAGCAGCCGAGAAAGACAGGGTAGCAATCAGCCCCAGCATTTT.

This clone has a single count. The gene calls are TRBV5-1 and TRBJ2-3; 10 bases match TRBD2. Germline V lookup: CDR1 SGHRS, CDR2 YFSETQ. This CDR3 spans 15 amino acids. Trimming took 0 bases from V and 10 from J; bases not matched to a gene: 8. The DNA for the CDR3 is TGCGCCAGCAGCTTGGAGGGACTAGCGACTGTGGCGCAGTATTTT. Translation gives CASSLEGLATVAQYF.